The rows below give T cell receptor beta chains drawn from one sample of a study of T-cell reconstitution after alpha-beta-depleted transplantation in children. Each CDR3 protein is one row after TCRdb ran MiXCR on the PCR reads. In the table there are about 300,000 distinct CDR3 sequences, 6% to 10% of which are singletons. Sequenced material: peripheral blood, taken 360 days after TCRalphabeta/CD19-depleted stem cell transplant. These receptors were collected from a female patient aged 2 to 10 who had a stem cell transplant for Fanconi anemia, so the T cells may come from the graft donor. The CDR3 runs from the conserved cysteine through the conserved F or W. Each record gives: CDR3 length, clone size, J gene, D gene, V gene, CDR3 protein, CDR3 DNA. D genes are given only for firm matches. Size tells how often a clone was seen (once, few, many) or the class of an expanded clone, and some rows leave it out.

14	NA	TRBJ1-1	NA	TRBV7-9	CASSRTGINTEAFF	TGTGCCAGCAGCCGCACAGGGATTAACACTGAAGCTTTCTTT
14	many	TRBJ2-7	NA	TRBV5-1	CASSLGGQTYEQYF	TGCGCCAGCAGCTTGGGAGGACAGACCTACGAGCAGTACTTC
16	many	TRBJ2-1	TRBD2	TRBV11-2	CASRPRSGTLNNEQFF	TGTGCCAGCCGGCCACGGAGCGGGACCCTCAACAATGAGCAGTTCTTC
14	many	TRBJ2-3	NA	TRBV20-1	CSARDTGHTDTQYF	TGCAGTGCTAGAGATACGGGCCACACAGATACGCAGTATTTT
15	NA	TRBJ2-4	NA	TRBV3-1	CASSQPQGGQNIQYF	TGTGCCAGCAGCCAACCCCAGGGGGGCCAAAACATTCAGTACTTC
14	many	TRBJ2-5	TRBD2	TRBV12-3/TRBV12-4	CASTRTSHGETQYF	TGTGCCAGCACCCGGACTAGTCACGGAGAGACCCAGTACTTC
13	many	TRBJ2-5	TRBD1	TRBV18	CASSSGQQETQYF	TGTGCCAGCTCATCGGGACAGCAAGAGACCCAGTACTTC
13	many	TRBJ2-5	NA	TRBV12-3/TRBV12-4	CASSLKRRETQYF	TGTGCCAGCAGTTTAAAGAGAAGGGAGACCCAGTACTTC
15	NA	TRBJ2-7	TRBD2	TRBV20-1	CSATMQLAGAYEQYF	TGCAGTGCTACAATGCAACTAGCGGGGGCCTACGAACAGTACTTC
16	many	TRBJ2-4	NA	TRBV7-2	CASSLPLLGAKNIQYF	TGTGCCAGCAGCTTGCCACTACTCGGGGCCAAAAACATTCAGTACTTC
15	few	TRBJ2-1	NA	TRBV4-3	CASSQDEVEINEQFF	TGCGCCAGCAGCCAAGATGAGGTGGAGATCAATGAGCAGTTCTTC
15	many	TRBJ1-1	NA	TRBV7-2	CASSLVSSPELKAFF	TGTGCCAGCAGCTTAGTCTCTTCACCAGAACTAAAAGCTTTCTTT
14	NA	TRBJ2-7	NA	TRBV5-1	CASSLRAPRDEQYF	TGCGCCAGCAGCTTGAGGGCCCCACGGGACGAGCAGTACTTC
16	many	TRBJ1-2	TRBD1	TRBV10-3	CAIRQGPLTGESGYTF	TGTGCCATCAGGCAGGGCCCCTTGACAGGGGAAAGCGGCTACACCTTC
13	NA	TRBJ1-4	NA	TRBV20-1	CSASQGPNEKLFF	TGCAGTGCTAGTCAGGGACCTAATGAAAAACTGTTTTTT
16	many	TRBJ2-5	TRBD1	TRBV5-1	CASKPTGQSFQETQYF	TGCGCCAGCAAGCCCACGGGACAGTCATTTCAAGAGACCCAGTACTTC
15	NA	TRBJ1-2	NA	TRBV30	CAWSPIGAFADGYTF	TGTGCCTGGAGCCCGATAGGGGCTTTTGCGGATGGCTACACCTTC
18	few	TRBJ2-3	NA	TRBV6-2/TRBV6-3	CASSYSRMRRISTDTQYF	TGTGCCAGCAGTTACTCTAGGATGCGGCGAATAAGCACAGATACGCAGTATTTT
16	few	TRBJ2-5	TRBD2	TRBV10-2	CASSEGRRGFQETQYF	TGCGCCAGCAGTGAGGGTCGGCGGGGGTTCCAAGAGACCCAGTACTTC
16	many	TRBJ2-3	NA	TRBV29-1	CSVDGGTGGVAGQQYF	TGCAGCGTTGATGGGGGCACGGGGGGAGTGGCTGGCCAGCAGTATTTT
15	NA	TRBJ2-3	TRBD1	TRBV11-2	CASSAMTGITDTQYF	TGTGCCAGCAGCGCAATGACAGGGATCACAGATACGCAGTATTTT
16	few	TRBJ2-1	NA	TRBV7-2	CASSRPRGGVNNEQFF	TGTGCCAGCAGCCGCCCTAGGGGGGGCGTTAACAATGAGCAGTTCTTC
16	many	TRBJ2-5	TRBD2	TRBV5-1	CASYGGLAGIQETQYF	TGCGCCAGCTATGGGGGACTAGCGGGGATACAAGAGACCCAGTACTTC
12	many	TRBJ2-5	NA	TRBV2	CATWRLKGTQYF	TGTGCCACCTGGAGACTTAAAGGGACCCAGTACTTC
16	few	TRBJ2-3	TRBD2	TRBV28	CASSGPSGGAADTQYF	TGTGCCAGCAGTGGGCCTAGCGGGGGGGCAGCAGATACGCAGTATTTT
11	NA	TRBJ2-1	NA	TRBV7-1	CAMGPGNEQFF	TGTGCCATGGGCCCCGGGAATGAGCAGTTCTTC
17	few	TRBJ2-1	TRBD2	TRBV7-6	CASSSRYRGVSYNEQFF	TGTGCCAGCAGCTCCCGATACCGGGGGGTCTCCTACAATGAGCAGTTCTTC
14	NA	TRBJ2-5	NA	TRBV20-1	CSAIPPGRGETQYF	TGCAGTGCTATCCCCCCTGGACGGGGAGAGACCCAGTACTTC
14	NA	TRBJ1-1	NA	TRBV20-1	CSASLGGGRGEAFF	TGCAGTGCTAGTCTGGGTGGCGGACGAGGAGAAGCTTTCTTT
15	few	TRBJ2-1	TRBD2	TRBV4-1	CASSQGPGGPREQFF	TGCGCCAGCAGCCAAGGTCCGGGGGGGCCTCGGGAGCAGTTCTTC
13	many	TRBJ1-3	NA	TRBV9	CASSAGAGNTIYF	TGTGCCAGCAGCGCAGGGGCTGGAAACACCATATATTTT
15	NA	TRBJ2-3	NA	TRBV10-3	CAISGRLGPTDTQYF	TGTGCCATCAGTGGGAGGTTGGGGCCCACAGATACGCAGTATTTT
19	NA	TRBJ2-1	NA	TRBV4-3	CASSQDLATRGSSYNEQFF	TGCGCCAGCAGCCAAGATTTGGCGACACGAGGGAGCTCCTACAATGAGCAGTTCTTC
14	NA	TRBJ2-3	NA	TRBV6-2/TRBV6-3	CASSFSASTDTQYF	TGTGCCAGCAGTTTCTCGGCTAGCACAGATACGCAGTATTTT
12	many	TRBJ2-7	NA	TRBV5-1	CASSGTNDEQYF	TGCGCCAGCAGTGGAACGAACGACGAGCAGTACTTC
15	many	TRBJ2-7	NA	TRBV28	CASSLLPLLSGEQYF	TGTGCCAGCAGTCTCCTGCCCCTCCTTAGCGGCGAGCAGTACTTC
15	NA	TRBJ2-1	NA	TRBV3-1	CASSQNYPAHNEQFF	TGTGCCAGCAGCCAAAACTACCCGGCCCACAATGAGCAGTTCTTC
16	NA	TRBJ2-7	NA	TRBV9	CASSSVPQVAVREQYF	TGTGCCAGCAGCTCCGTGCCCCAAGTCGCAGTACGGGAGCAGTACTTC
15	many	TRBJ2-1	NA	TRBV3-1	CASSQVARTYNEQFF	TGTGCCAGCAGCCAAGTCGCCAGGACCTACAATGAGCAGTTCTTC
15	few	TRBJ1-5	TRBD1	TRBV15	CATSRRTGSDQPQHF	TGTGCCACCAGCCGCAGGACAGGGTCGGATCAGCCCCAGCATTTT
12	NA	TRBJ1-4	NA	TRBV27	CASRQWGEKLFF	TGTGCCAGCAGACAATGGGGGGAAAAACTGTTTTTT
14	NA	TRBJ2-1	NA	TRBV5-4	CASSFVRSYNEQFF	TGTGCCAGCAGCTTTGTCCGGTCCTACAATGAGCAGTTCTTC
18	many	TRBJ1-3	TRBD1	TRBV4-2	CASSQDLGTGVSGNTIYF	TGTGCCAGCAGCCAAGATCTAGGGACAGGGGTGTCTGGAAACACCATATATTTT
17	many	TRBJ2-3	TRBD2	TRBV7-9	CASSLSILGGSGDTQYF	TGTGCCAGCAGCTTATCCATCCTTGGCGGGAGTGGAGATACGCAGTATTTT
15	many	TRBJ2-1	NA	TRBV12-3/TRBV12-4	CASSLRGTRGDEQFF	TGTGCCAGCAGTCTAAGGGGGACCCGCGGGGATGAGCAGTTCTTC
14	NA	TRBJ2-7	TRBD1	TRBV12-3/TRBV12-4	CASSSIQGAYEQYF	TGTGCCAGCAGTAGTATACAGGGGGCGTACGAGCAGTACTTC
14	many	TRBJ2-5	TRBD2	TRBV5-1	CASSWGSSGETQYF	TGCGCCAGCAGCTGGGGGTCTAGCGGTGAGACCCAGTACTTC
14	many	TRBJ1-2	NA	TRBV4-3	CASSQVLSGGGYTF	TGCGCCAGCAGCCAAGTTTTATCCGGAGGTGGCTACACCTTC
11	many	TRBJ2-4	NA	TRBV2	CASSEEGFQYF	TGTGCCAGCAGTGAAGAGGGGTTCCAGTACTTC
16	many	TRBJ2-3	NA	TRBV12-3/TRBV12-4	CASSLSLAFRTDTQYF	TGTGCCAGCAGTTTAAGTTTGGCCTTTCGCACAGATACGCAGTATTTT
14	many	TRBJ1-5	NA	TRBV28	CASSHDRTNQPQHF	TGTGCCAGCAGTCACGACCGAACCAATCAGCCCCAGCATTTT
15	many	TRBJ1-6	NA	TRBV20-1	CSATSGFDDNSPLHF	TGCAGTGCCACCTCAGGGTTCGATGATAATTCACCCCTCCACTTT
16	NA	TRBJ2-3	TRBD2	TRBV12-3/TRBV12-4	CATRTSGAPRADTQYF	TGTGCCACCCGGACTAGCGGGGCCCCTCGCGCAGATACGCAGTATTTT
16	many	TRBJ2-1	NA	TRBV29-1	CSVEDPGSWRGNEQFF	TGCAGCGTTGAAGATCCAGGCAGTTGGCGAGGCAATGAGCAGTTCTTC
14	few	TRBJ2-2	NA	TRBV12-3/TRBV12-4	CASSGGWWTGELFF	TGTGCCAGCTCTGGGGGGTGGTGGACCGGGGAGCTGTTTTTT